The 20 T cell receptor beta chains listed next were all sequenced from one sample in a study of T cells after yellow fever vaccination. TCRdb fed the 5' RACE reads into MiXCR, producing one record per CDR3 protein. The table has hundreds of thousands of distinct CDR3 sequences, about 17% seen once. The sample consisted of PBMCs, taken before the yellow fever booster vaccination. These receptors all stem from a man younger than 30 who received the YFV17D yellow fever vaccine.

The chain employs TRBV5-1 and TRBJ2-7; D may be TRBD2 (5 bases). In germline, CDR1 is SGHRS, CDR2 YFSETQ. The CDR3 sequence is 12 residues long. Trimming removed 5 bases at V and 6 bases at J, with 12 bases between. CDR3 residues: CASSLIAGEQYF. DNA of the CDR3: TGCGCCAGCAGTCTCATCGCGGGCGAGCAGTACTTC.

The rearrangement joins TRBV20-1 to TRBJ1-1, with D hard to call. Trimming shortened V by 0 bases and J by 4 bases, and 9 bases separated the two germline ends. This CDR3 region has 13 residues. Germline CDR1 DFQATT, CDR2 SNEGSKA (reference sequence). CDR3 nucleotides: TGCAGTGCTAGAGACGATGCCAGCACTGAAGCTTTCTTT. Protein sequence: CSARDDASTEAFF.

This clonotype was found a few times. The chain couples TRBV4-3 to TRBJ1-4; TRBD1 is a possible D gene (5 bases). V lost 1 base, J lost 4 bases, and 10 bases lay in between. The CDR3 extends over 15 amino acids. Per germline, CDR1 LGHNA and CDR2 YSLEER. The CDR3 DNA reads TGCGCCAGCAGCCAAGCGCTGCAGGGTAATGAAAAACTGTTTTTT. This translates into CASSQALQGNEKLFF.

V usage is TRBV28 and J usage is TRBJ1-1; the D is unclear. Trimming left V 8 bases short and J 4 bases short, with 11 bases between. The CDR3 contains 12 residues. Germline values: CDR1 MDHEN, CDR2 SYDVKM. Written as DNA, the CDR3 is TGTGCCAGCCTATCACAGAGCACTGAAGCTTTCTTT. It yields the protein CASLSQSTEAFF. Using reference TRBV28 and TRBJ1-1 for the parts outside the CDR3, the full variable domain is DVKVTQSSRYLVKRTGEKVFLECVQDMDHENMFWYRQDPGLGLRLIYFSYDVKMKEKGDIPEGYSVSREKKERFSLILESASTNQTSMYLCASLSQSTEAFFGQGTRLTVV.

In DNA, the CDR3 is TGTGCCAGCAGTCCCCGACAGGGCATCTCCTATAATTCACCCCTCCACTTT. Translating it yields CASSPRQGISYNSPLHF. V and J are TRBV27 and TRBJ1-6; TRBD1 matches at 7 bases. The CDR3 extends over 17 amino acids. V lost 5 bases, J lost 0 bases, and 7 bases stayed unmatched. Germline values: CDR1 MNHEY, CDR2 SMNVEV (reference sequence).

This chain uses TRBV4-1 with TRBJ1-1; D remains ambiguous. V lost 4 bases, J lost 0 bases, and 9 bases lay in between. Looked up from germline, CDR1 is MGHRA and CDR2 is YSYEKL. The CDR3 sequence is 14 residues long. CDR3 amino acids: CASSPRVLNTEAFF. The CDR3 coding sequence is TGCGCCAGCAGCCCCCGGGTTCTGAACACTGAAGCTTTCTTT.

This chain joins TRBV5-1 and TRBJ1-2, with TRBD1 matching over 12 bases. V lost 4 bases to trimming and J lost 10 bases; unmatched junction nucleotides: 5. The germline CDR1 and CDR2 sequences are SGHRS and YFSETQ. There are 13 residues in the CDR3. The CDR3 nucleotides read TGCGCCAGCAGCCCGGGACAGGGGGCGAACTACACCTTC. Encoded protein: CASSPGQGANYTF. The full variable domain, completed using reference TRBV5-1 and TRBJ1-2, is KAGVTQTPRYLIKTRGQQVTLSCSPISGHRSVSWYQQTPGQGLQFLFEYFSETQRNKGNFPGRFSGRQFSNSRSEMNVSTLELGDSALYLCASSPGQGANYTFGSGTRLTVV.

A few counts support this clonotype. This chain joins TRBV5-5 and TRBJ2-3; D may be TRBD1 or TRBD2 (5 bases each). The CDR3 covers 16 residues. Germline V gives CDR1 SGHKS, CDR2 YYEKEE (reference sequence). V shed 2 bases and J shed 6 bases, with 19 bases lying between them. CDR3 in DNA: TGTGCCAGCAGCTTACGTTCGAGGGGTGAGGGTGATACGCAGTATTTT. It is translated as CASSLRSRGEGDTQYF.

This clonotype was seen only once. The J gene is TRBJ2-1, the V gene TRBV11-1, with D possibly being TRBD1 (7 bases). This CDR3 has 15 amino acids. V was trimmed by 0 bases and J by 4 bases, leaving 10 bases between them. Germline CDR1 and CDR2: SGHAT and FQDESV (reference sequence). Here the CDR3 DNA reads TGTGCCAGCAGCTTAGCGCAGGGGGGTTACAATGAGCAGTTCTTC. The encoded protein is CASSLAQGGYNEQFF.

This clonotype occurred a few times. The chain is built from TRBV7-9 and TRBJ2-4; a weak D match, TRBD2 (6 bases). CDR3 length equals 14 residues. V lost 5 bases and J lost 9, with 17 bases in between. The germline V gene encodes CDR1 SEHNR and CDR2 FQNEAQ (reference sequence). CDR3 sequence reads: CASSPSAGIGIQYF. The CDR3 DNA reads as TGTGCCAGCAGCCCCTCGGCGGGAATAGGCATTCAGTACTTC.

J is TRBJ2-7 and V is TRBV7-6, with a possible D match to TRBD2 (5 bases). The CDR3 is 13 residues long. Trimming took 4 bases from V and 1 from J, leaving 8 bases between them. Germline assignment: CDR1 SGHVS and CDR2 FNYEAQ. CDR3 sequence reads: CASSWGASYEQYV. DNA for the CDR3: TGTGCCAGCAGCTGGGGAGCTTCCTACGAGCAGTACGTC.

This clonotype occurred many times. The chain has TRBV11-2 and TRBJ2-1; 8 bases fit TRBD2. The V gene's germline CDR1 is SGHAT and CDR2 FQNNGV. The junction had 22 bases not matched to a gene; V was cut back by 8 bases and J by 10 bases. The CDR3 extends over 17 amino acids. The CDR3 loop reads CASDKRGPSLVSREQFF. The CDR3 coding sequence is TGTGCCAGCGACAAGCGGGGGCCGTCCCTCGTCAGCCGGGAGCAGTTCTTC.

This clonotype occurred many times. V gene TRBV4-1 combines with J gene TRBJ2-7; D remains ambiguous. Germline CDR1 MGHRA, CDR2 YSYEKL. The CDR3 is 12 amino acids. Trimming removed 3 bases from V and 6 bases from J, with 9 bases in between. The CDR3: CASSHASSEQYF. The CDR3 DNA sequence: TGCGCCAGCAGCCATGCAAGCAGCGAGCAGTACTTC.

There are a few counts of this clonotype. In nucleotides, the CDR3 is TGCGCCAGCAGCTGGAACCTTGGAGCGAAGGGCAATGAGCAGTTCTTC. This sequence encodes CASSWNLGAKGNEQFF. V and J are TRBV5-1 and TRBJ2-1; D is unclear. Germline CDR1 reads SGHRS; CDR2 reads YFSETQ. The V end lost 3 bases, the J end lost 6 bases, and 19 bases lay between the germline ends. This CDR3 spans 16 amino acids.

This rearrangement joins TRBV15 to TRBJ2-7; TRBD2 aligns across 7 bases. Germline assignment: CDR1 LNHNV and CDR2 YYDKDF (reference sequence). The V and J ends lost 0 bases and 3 bases, in that order; junction bases with no gene match: 5. The CDR3 is 15 amino acids. The CDR3 region is CATSRDYGGSYEQYF. In DNA, the CDR3 is TGTGCCACCAGCAGAGACTACGGGGGGAGCTACGAGCAGTACTTC. Combining the CDR3 with reference TRBV15 and TRBJ2-7 gives the whole variable domain DAMVIQNPRYQVTQFGKPVTLSCSQTLNHNVMYWYQQKSSQAPKLLFHYYDKDFNNEADTPDNFQSRRPNTSFCFLDIRSPGLGDTAMYLCATSRDYGGSYEQYFGPGTRLTVT.

Only one count was recorded for this clonotype. The J gene is TRBJ1-1, the V gene TRBV27, with D possibly TRBD1 on 5 matching bases. CDR1 MNHEY and CDR2 SMNVEV come from the germline V gene (reference sequence). Trimming cost V 3 bases and J 3 bases, with 14 bases left between them. The CDR3 contains 15 residues. This CDR3 is CASSFLGVGDTEAFF. The CDR3 DNA sequence: TGTGCCAGCAGTTTCTTGGGGGTTGGTGACACTGAAGCTTTCTTT.

The V and J genes are TRBV7-6 and TRBJ2-2, with D maybe TRBD1 (5 bases). Germline CDR1 reads SGHVS; CDR2 reads FNYEAQ. The V and J ends lost 5 bases and 4 bases respectively, with 11 bases between them. This CDR3 region has 14 residues. Written as DNA, the CDR3 is TGTGCCAGCAGCGTCCGACAGTCCACCGGGGAGCTGTTTTTT. Protein: CASSVRQSTGELFF.

The chain is built from TRBV5-8 and TRBJ2-1; D unresolved. The V gene's germline CDR1 is SGHTS and CDR2 YDEGEE. CDR3 length: 15 amino acids. V was clipped by 4 bases and J by 6 bases, with 17 bases between them. In nucleotides, the CDR3 is TGTGCCAGCAGCGTGGCATTTACCGGGCTCAATGAGCAGTTCTTC. It translates to CASSVAFTGLNEQFF.

CDR3 loop: CASSVEIGGYNEQFF. CDR3 nucleotide sequence: TGTGCCAGCAGCGTAGAAATAGGAGGATACAATGAGCAGTTCTTC. The V and J genes are TRBV9 and TRBJ2-1; maybe TRBD2 (5 bases). CDR1 is SGDLS, CDR2 YYNGEE, per germline. Trimming removed 0 bases at V and 4 bases at J, with 11 bases between. The CDR3 extends over 15 amino acids.

This chain uses TRBV28 with TRBJ1-1; D call uncertain. The V gene's germline CDR1 is MDHEN and CDR2 SYDVKM. CDR3 length: 16 amino acids. Trimming removed 6 bases from V and 0 bases from J, with 17 bases in between. The chain's CDR3 is CASRTWDGQLNTEAFF. The CDR3 DNA follows: TGTGCCAGCAGGACATGGGATGGGCAGCTGAACACTGAAGCTTTCTTT. Using reference TRBV28 and TRBJ1-1 for the parts outside the CDR3, the full variable domain is DVKVTQSSRYLVKRTGEKVFLECVQDMDHENMFWYRQDPGLGLRLIYFSYDVKMKEKGDIPEGYSVSREKKERFSLILESASTNQTSMYLCASRTWDGQLNTEAFFGQGTRLTVV.